This T cell receptor beta chain derives from a study of blood T cells in healthy people across ages. Study-wide points: Donors of long life had a larger count of naive CD4+ cells and greater diversity than aged donors.

Through a sample-barcoded 5' primer and a J-beta primer mix, a second PCR was run for about 6 to 11 cycles. Carrying 12 random nucleotides, a template-switch adaptor labeled each individual cDNA molecule. Using its own MiXCR run on the 5' RACE reads, TCRdb lists one record per CDR3 protein. The table lists 1,100,000 or so distinct CDR3 sequences, 40% to 55% of them singletons. Points on this clonotype: Its cognate antigen is unknown.

The V gene lost 7 bases and the J gene lost 2 bases, with 11 bases spanning the gap. The CDR3 is 12 residues long. CDR1 and CDR2 from the germline V gene are DFQATT and SNEGSKA (reference sequence). What was sequenced was blood. The chain couples TRBV20-1 to TRBJ2-5; D perhaps matches TRBD2 (5 bases). This clonotype was sampled from a woman between 55 and 75 years old in good health. The CDR3 is CSEAGKQETQYF. In DNA, the CDR3 is TGCAGTGAAGCCGGGAAGCAAGAGACCCAGTACTTC.